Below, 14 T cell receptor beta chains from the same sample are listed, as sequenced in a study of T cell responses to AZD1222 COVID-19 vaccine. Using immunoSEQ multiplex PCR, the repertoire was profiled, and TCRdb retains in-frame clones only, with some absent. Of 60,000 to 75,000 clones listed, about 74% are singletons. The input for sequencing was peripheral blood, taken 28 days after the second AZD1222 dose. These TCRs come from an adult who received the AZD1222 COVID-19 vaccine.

In nucleotides, the CDR3 is TGTGCCAGCAGTTCGACTCCGACCCTCCTCAATGAGCAGTTCTTC. It codes for CASSSTPTLLNEQFF. The chain recombines TRBV28 with TRBJ2-1; no definite D call. The V end lost 4 bases, the J end lost 6 bases, and 16 bases lay between the germline ends. Germline CDR1 MDHEN, CDR2 SYDVKM. This CDR3 has 15 amino acids.

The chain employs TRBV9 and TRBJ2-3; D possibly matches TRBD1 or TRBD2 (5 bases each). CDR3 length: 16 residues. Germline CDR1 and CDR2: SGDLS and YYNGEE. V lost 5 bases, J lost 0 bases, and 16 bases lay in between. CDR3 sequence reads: CASSRGAGASTDTQYF. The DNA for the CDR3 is TGTGCCAGCAGTCGGGGCGCTGGGGCCAGCACAGATACGCAGTATTTT.

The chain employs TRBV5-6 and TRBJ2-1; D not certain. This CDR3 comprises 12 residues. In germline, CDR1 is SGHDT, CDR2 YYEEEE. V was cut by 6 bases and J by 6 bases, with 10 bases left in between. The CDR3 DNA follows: TGTGCCAGCACCGACGAGGTCAATGAGCAGTTCTTC. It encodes CASTDEVNEQFF.

The CDR3 spells CASSPGRGGGQQYF. The CDR3 nucleotides read TGTGCCAGCAGCCCGGGGCGGGGGGGCGGCCAGCAGTACTTC. The V gene is TRBV3-1 (or the pseudogene TRBV3-2), the J gene TRBJ2-7, with 9 bases that match TRBD2. V shed 4 bases, J shed 8 bases, and the junction held 9 bases outside the gene matches. In germline, CDR1 is LGHDT, CDR2 YNNKEL (reference sequence). The CDR3 sequence is 14 residues long.

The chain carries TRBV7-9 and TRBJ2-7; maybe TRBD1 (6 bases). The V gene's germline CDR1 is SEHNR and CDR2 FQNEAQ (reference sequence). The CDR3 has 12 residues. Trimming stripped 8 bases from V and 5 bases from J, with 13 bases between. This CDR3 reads CASVKGDDEQYF. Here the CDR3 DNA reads TGTGCCAGCGTAAAGGGGGATGACGAGCAGTACTTC. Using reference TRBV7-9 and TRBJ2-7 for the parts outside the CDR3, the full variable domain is DTGVSQNPRHKITKRGQNVTFRCDPISEHNRLYWYRQTLGQGPEFLTYFQNEAQLEKSRLLSDRFSAERPKGSFSTLEIQRTEQGDSAMYLCASVKGDDEQYFGPGTRLTVT.

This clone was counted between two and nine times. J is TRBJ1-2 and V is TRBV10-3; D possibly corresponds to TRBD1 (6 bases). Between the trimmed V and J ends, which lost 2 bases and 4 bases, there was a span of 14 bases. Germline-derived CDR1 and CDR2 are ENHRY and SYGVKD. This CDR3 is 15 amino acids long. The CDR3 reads CAISERTGGAYGYTF. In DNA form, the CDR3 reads TGTGCCATCAGTGAGCGGACCGGGGGCGCCTATGGCTACACCTTC.

The CDR3 bases are TGTGCCAGTAGTATCGGGGGGCCTAATGAGCAGTTCTTC. This translates into CASSIGGPNEQFF. The rearrangement links TRBV19 to TRBJ2-1, with D possibly TRBD2 on 7 matching bases. Per germline, CDR1 LNHDA and CDR2 SQIVND (reference sequence). The CDR3 runs 13 residues. Trimming took off 3 bases at V and 7 bases at J, with 10 bases between the two ends.

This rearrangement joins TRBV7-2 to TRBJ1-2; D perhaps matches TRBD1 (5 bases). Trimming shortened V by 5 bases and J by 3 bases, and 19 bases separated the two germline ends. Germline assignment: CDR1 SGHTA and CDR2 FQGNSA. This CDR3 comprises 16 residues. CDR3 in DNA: TGTGCCAGCAGCCCCCAGACAGCCGTGGGGTACTATGGCTACACCTTC. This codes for CASSPQTAVGYYGYTF.

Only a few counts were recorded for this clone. The CDR3 DNA sequence: TGCGCCAGCAGCGCCAATGGCTGGTCGGCTGAGCAGTTCTTC. It encodes CASSANGWSAEQFF. This chain links TRBV4-3 with TRBJ2-1; unclear D gene. Trimming cost V 5 bases and J 9 bases, with 17 bases left between them. CDR1 is LGHNA and CDR2 is YSLEER in the germline V gene. The CDR3 is 14 amino acids.

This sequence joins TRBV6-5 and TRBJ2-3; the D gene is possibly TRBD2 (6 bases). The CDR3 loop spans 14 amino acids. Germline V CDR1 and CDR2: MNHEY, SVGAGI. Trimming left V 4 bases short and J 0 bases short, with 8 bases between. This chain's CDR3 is CASSSGTSTDTQYF. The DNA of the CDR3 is TGTGCCAGCAGTTCGGGGACTAGCACAGATACGCAGTATTTT.

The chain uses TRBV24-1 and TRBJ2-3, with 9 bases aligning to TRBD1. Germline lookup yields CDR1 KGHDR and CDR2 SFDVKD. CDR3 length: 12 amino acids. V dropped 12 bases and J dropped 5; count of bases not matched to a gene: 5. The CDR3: CASQGAQDTQYF. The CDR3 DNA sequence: TGTGCCTCACAGGGGGCGCAAGATACGCAGTATTTT.

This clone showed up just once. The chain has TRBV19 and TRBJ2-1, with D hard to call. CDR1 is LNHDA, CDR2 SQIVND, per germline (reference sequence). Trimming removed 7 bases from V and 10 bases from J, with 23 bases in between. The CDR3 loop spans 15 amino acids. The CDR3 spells CASTPTGRDLGEQFF. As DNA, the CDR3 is TGTGCCAGTACCCCCACCGGGCGCGATTTGGGCGAGCAGTTCTTC. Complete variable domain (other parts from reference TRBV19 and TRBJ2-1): DGGITQSPKYLFRKEGQNVTLSCEQNLNHDAMYWYRQDPGQGLRLIYYSQIVNDFQKGDIAEGYSVSREKKESFPLTVTSAQKNPTAFYLCASTPTGRDLGEQFFGPGTRLTVL.

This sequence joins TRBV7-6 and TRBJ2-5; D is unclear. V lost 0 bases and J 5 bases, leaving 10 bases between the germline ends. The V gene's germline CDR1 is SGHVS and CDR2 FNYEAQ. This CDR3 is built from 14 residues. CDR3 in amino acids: CASSLAGSWETQYF. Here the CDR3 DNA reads TGTGCCAGCAGCTTAGCTGGTAGTTGGGAGACCCAGTACTTC. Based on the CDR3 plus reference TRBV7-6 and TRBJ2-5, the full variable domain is GAGVSQSPRYKVTKRGQDVALRCDPISGHVSLYWYRQALGQGPEFLTYFNYEAQQDKSGLPNDRFSAERPEGSISTLTIQRTEQRDSAMYRCASSLAGSWETQYFGPGTRLLVL.

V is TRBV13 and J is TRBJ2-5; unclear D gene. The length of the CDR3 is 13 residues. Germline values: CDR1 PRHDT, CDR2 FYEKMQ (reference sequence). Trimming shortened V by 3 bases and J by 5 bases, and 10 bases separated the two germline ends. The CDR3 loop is CASSLREAETQYF. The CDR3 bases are TGTGCCAGCAGCTTGAGAGAGGCGGAGACCCAGTACTTC.